The next 11 T cell receptor beta chains were all read from a single sample in a study of early stage breast cancer tumors. TCRdb's copy holds only in-frame clones and misses some; the assay was immunoSEQ multiplex PCR. The sample has some 41,000 clones, around 73% seen once; the top ten hold 5.5% to 8%. Sequencing input: blood. Receptors originate from a person in their fifties with breast cancer.

J is TRBJ2-3 and V is TRBV19; 8 nucleotides match TRBD1. Trimming took 5 bases from V and 6 from J; bases not matched to a gene: 4. Looked up from germline, CDR1 is LNHDA and CDR2 is SQIVND (reference sequence). This CDR3 has 13 amino acids. In nucleotides, the CDR3 is TGTGCCAGTAGTGGACAGGGTCGGGATACGCAGTATTTT. Residues: CASSGQGRDTQYF.

There are many counts of this clone. This chain uses TRBV5-1 with TRBJ2-1, with 13 bases identical to TRBD2. J lost 10 bases, V lost 4 bases, and 5 bases had no gene match. The CDR3 totals 14 residues. Germline values: CDR1 SGHRS, CDR2 YFSETQ. This CDR3 is CASSVTSGRREQFF. The DNA for the CDR3 is TGCGCCAGCAGCGTGACTAGCGGGAGGCGGGAGCAGTTCTTC.

The V call is TRBV5-1, the J call TRBJ2-1; D may be TRBD2 (6 bases). Trimming left V 1 base short and J 10 bases short, with 9 bases between. The CDR3 runs to 12 residues. Germline V gene lookup returns CDR1 SGHRS and CDR2 YFSETQ. DNA of the CDR3: TGCGCCAGCAGCTTGCTGGGGAGGGAGCAGTTCTTC. Protein: CASSLLGREQFF.

The gene calls are TRBV5-4 and TRBJ2-1; 13 bases are a match to TRBD2. The CDR3 is made up of 15 amino acids. Germline assignment: CDR1 SGHNT and CDR2 YYREEE (reference sequence). The V gene end was trimmed by 4 bases and the J gene end by 8 bases; junction bases not matched to a gene: 6. This chain's CDR3 is CASSEGLAGRDEQFF. CDR3 in DNA: TGTGCCAGCAGCGAGGGACTAGCGGGGAGGGATGAGCAGTTCTTC.

The CDR3 loop reads CASSPEAALNYGYTF. The CDR3 bases are TGCGCCAGCAGCCCGGAGGCAGCCCTTAACTATGGCTACACCTTC. V gene TRBV5-1 combines with J gene TRBJ1-2; D is undetermined. Trimming removed 4 bases at V and 1 base at J, with 14 bases between. The CDR3 extends over 15 amino acids. The V gene's germline CDR1 is SGHRS and CDR2 YFSETQ.

A few counts support this clone. V is TRBV2 and J is TRBJ1-1; D uncertain. With 2 bases removed from V and 4 bases from J, the gap between germline ends came to 8 bases. The CDR3 consists of 13 residues. Per the germline V gene, CDR1 is SNHLY and CDR2 is FYNNEI. The CDR3 DNA reads as TGTGCCAGCAGTGAAATGGGGAGCACTGAAGCTTTCTTT. Its protein product is CASSEMGSTEAFF.

The chain links TRBV2 to TRBJ1-1, with D possibly matching TRBD1 (5 bases). Germline CDR1 reads SNHLY; CDR2 reads FYNNEI. Trimming shortened V by 6 bases and J by 4 bases, and 15 bases separated the two germline ends. The CDR3 spans 14 residues. The chain's CDR3 is CASRLTGVLTEAFF. Here the CDR3 DNA reads TGTGCCAGCAGATTAACGGGGGTTCTCACTGAAGCTTTCTTT.

There are a few counts of this clone. The chain is built from TRBV14 and TRBJ1-5, with TRBD1 matching 7 bases. The CDR3 loop spans 16 amino acids. Trimming cost V 0 bases and J 0 bases; bases outside gene matches: 2. CDR1 is SGHDN and CDR2 is FVKESK in the germline V gene. The CDR3 loop is CASSQETGYSNQPQHF. As DNA, the CDR3 is TGTGCCAGCAGCCAAGAGACAGGGTATAGCAATCAGCCCCAGCATTTT.

This clone has a single count. The chain uses TRBV27 and TRBJ1-3, with D possibly being TRBD1 (5 bases). V lost 5 bases to trimming and J lost 6 bases, with 20 bases between them. The germline CDR1 and CDR2 sequences are MNHEY and SMNVEV (reference sequence). CDR3 length: 16 residues. The DNA of the CDR3 is TGTGCCAGCAGTCTAGGACCCCCAGGGTCGGAAAACACCATATATTTT. Protein product: CASSLGPPGSENTIYF.

V gene TRBV4-3 combines with J gene TRBJ2-3; D gene uncertain. Per the germline V gene, CDR1 is LGHNA and CDR2 is YSLEER. The CDR3 runs 17 residues. The ends were cut back, 0 bases at V and 1 base at J, with 14 bases in the middle. CDR3 nucleotides: TGCGCCAGCAGCCAAGAGGCTAGATTCCTAGGCACAGATACGCAGTATTTT. As protein: CASSQEARFLGTDTQYF.

The V gene is TRBV4-2, the J gene TRBJ2-2, with 12 bases that match TRBD2. The CDR3 contains 17 residues. V shed 5 bases, J shed 4 bases, and the junction held 8 bases outside the gene matches. Germline V gives CDR1 LGHNA, CDR2 YNFKEQ. Written as DNA, the CDR3 is TGTGCCAGCAGCTTCGGACTAGCGGGGACTCTCACCGGGGAGCTGTTTTTT. It codes for CASSFGLAGTLTGELFF.